The 2 T cell receptor beta chains presented below share a single source sample, sequenced in a study of OX40 agonist ivuxolimab in advanced cancers. Libraries were prepared by immunoSEQ multiplex PCR; TCRdb keeps only in-frame clonotypes and omits some of them. The sample has some 96,000 clones, roughly 90% seen once. This sample comprised CD4+ or CD8+ T cells sorted from blood, obtained in a trial of the OX40 agonist ivuxolimab. These receptors all stem from an adult with an advanced solid tumor such as melanoma, head and neck, liver or kidney cancer.

This clone appeared once. The V gene is TRBV5-1, the J gene TRBJ2-2; 10 positions agree with TRBD2. Germline CDR1 is SGHRS and CDR2 is YFSETQ. CDR3 length: 17 amino acids. J was trimmed by 7 bases and V by 0 bases; bases with no gene match: 9. DNA of the CDR3: TGCGCCAGCAGCTTGGCTACAGCGGGAGGGCAGGACGGGGAGCTGTTTTTT. It is translated as CASSLATAGGQDGELFF. Full variable domain (remainder filled in from reference TRBV5-1 and TRBJ2-2): KAGVTQTPRYLIKTRGQQVTLSCSPISGHRSVSWYQQTPGQGLQFLFEYFSETQRNKGNFPGRFSGRQFSNSRSEMNVSTLELGDSALYLCASSLATAGGQDGELFFGEGSRLTVL.

This rearrangement joins TRBV6-4 to TRBJ2-1; D possibly uses TRBD1 or TRBD2 (5 bases each). V was cut by 3 bases and J by 3 bases, with 21 bases left in between. Germline-derived CDR1 and CDR2 are MRHNA and SNTAGT. This CDR3 is built from 18 residues. The CDR3 region has the DNA TGTGCCAGCAGTGAAAAGGTAGGGACGGGTGAGTTCTACAATGAGCAGTTCTTC. It is translated as CASSEKVGTGEFYNEQFF.